This entry features one T cell receptor beta chain sequence. Repertoires were generated with immunoSEQ multiplex PCR, while TCRdb's copy carries only in-frame clones and drops some. Of around 110,000 clones in the sample, approximately 85% were seen once. This entry comes from a study of blood T cell repertoires in COVID-19. Overall study context: Collection of acute and convalescent COVID-19 samples took place in the United States, Italy and Spain. From T cells, B-cell-depleted T cells, or PBMCs came the material, which was cDNA or gDNA.

Trimming cost V 1 base and J 5 bases, with 15 bases left between them. Germline CDR1 SGHTA, CDR2 FQGNSA. This CDR3 comprises 17 residues. This chain joins TRBV7-2 and TRBJ1-6, with D possibly matching TRBD1 (6 bases). Source material: peripheral blood. The receptor's source is an older man with acute or convalescent COVID-19. The CDR3 loop is CASSLVAPGANNSPLHF. For the CDR3, the DNA is TGTGCCAGCAGCTTAGTGGCCCCAGGGGCGAATAATTCACCCCTCCACTTT.